This TCR beta chain emerged from a study of Graves' ophthalmopathy and Graves' hyperthyroidism (dated by TCRdb to the late 2010s). With respect to the entire study: Peripheral blood was collected before any treatment was given, at the time of initial diagnosis. In total, 120 to 150 blood samples were TCR-sequenced: approximately 42 ophthalmopathy, roughly 77 hyperthyroidism and roughly 17 hyperthyroidism-to-ophthalmopathy patients. An independent validation cohort was composed of around 19 hyperthyroidism patients and around 16 patients who later progressed from hyperthyroidism to ophthalmopathy. To explore V-J signatures that separate ophthalmopathy from hyperthyroidism, a discovery set of more than 95 patients was enrolled, consisting of under 50 with ophthalmopathy and roughly 60 with stable hyperthyroidism. Once sampling was done, hyperthyroidism patients were given methimazole at a starting dose of 30 mg daily, while ophthalmopathy patients were given high-dose intravenous methylprednisolone. The study used TCR beta repertoire signatures to distinguish Graves' ophthalmopathy from Graves' hyperthyroidism and to predict progression to ophthalmopathy. T-cell repertoires of thyroid tissue and blood were compared in 5 or 6 hyperthyroidism patients.

TCR beta CDR3 regions were amplified from RNA transcripts for repertoire sequencing. The first round was an RT-PCR using HTBI primers with the Qiagen OneStep RT-PCR kit, and this first round was followed by a second-round multiplex PCR, then size selection and purification. Libraries were sequenced on an Illumina HiSeq2000 using paired-end 100 bp reads. The study's own analysis went as follows. SOAPnuke was used to process the reads, removing any read that contained adapters or uncalled bases, had a mean Phred below 15, or lacked an exact match to the constant primer or identifier. COPE v1.2.5 was used to merge the high-quality paired reads. Clonotypes were defined as unique nucleotide sequences and were aligned to IMGT TRB V, D and J references using MiTCR v1.1. The analysis was limited to V-J combinations with a frequency above 0.0001, which together covered about 99% of the repertoires. For each V-J combination, a TCR clonal expansion and chaos score was defined as F50 clonal expansion divided by the chaos observed in the TCRdist matrix. Welch's t-statistics and random forest were used to reduce the features to about a dozen V-J combinations, which were then used as input to a naive Bayes classifier. The similarity between thyroid and blood repertoires was quantified using the Morisita-Horn index. TCRdb passed the public sequencing reads through fastp at Q25 and MiXCR, retaining productive beta sequences. All rows with the same CDR3 protein become a single entry with the most common DNA and genes. TCRdb's processing, not the study's, gives the V and J calls here. This sample gives hundreds of thousands of distinct CDR3 sequences in total; over 40% of them show up just once. The top ten clonotypes cover 2.5% to 3.5% of the sample.

The ophthalmopathy patients had moderately to severely active disease, with a Clinical Activity Score of 3 or higher, a NOSPECS grade of 4 or higher, and a disease duration of less than 3 months. Patients with other autoimmune diseases, uncontrolled infections, pregnancy or lactation were excluded. Diagnosis relied on clinical symptoms, serum thyroxine, TRAb, thyroid ultrasound and orbital computed tomography. Using Ficoll-Paque density gradient centrifugation, PBMCs were isolated from 8.5 to 10 ml of fresh peripheral blood. Total RNA was extracted with Trizol reagent and quality-checked on an Agilent 2100 Bioanalyzer. According to the germline V gene, CDR1 reads SQVTM and CDR2 reads ANQGSEA. The CDR3 has 13 amino acids, counting the end cysteine and phenylalanine. The CDR3 DNA has 39 bases and is translated from base 1. The V end gives up 7 bases and the J end 8 bases, leaving 7 bases in the junction not matched to a gene.

The paper as a whole reports these results and caveats: Among expanded thyroid clonotypes with frequency above 0.001, most also showed up in blood, which suggests that blood repertoires may reflect the thyroid immune response. Sample size was not statistically predetermined, and group allocation was not concealed from the investigators. In validation, the model predicted ophthalmopathy progression with about 71% sensitivity and roughly 72% specificity; some 13 predicted patients were CT-confirmed with GO in a median of around 6 months. In cross-validation, the 13-signature model distinguished ophthalmopathy from stable hyperthyroidism with less than 90% sensitivity and over 81% specificity, while in the test set the corresponding values were roughly 80% and 75%.

This clonotype was observed many times. It has no known antigen specificity. Base-call qualities are not available, and no considerably larger clone is one nucleotide away. Here the chain combines TRBV29-1 and TRBJ1-4; 10 junctional bases match TRBD1. This TCR derives from an adult man with Graves' ophthalmopathy. Material: peripheral blood. The bases are TGCAGCGCCCGACAGGGGGCAGGGGAAAAACTGTTTTTT. Translated, this gives CSARQGAGEKLFF.